A single sample is the source of the 26 T cell receptor beta chains below, sequenced in a study of tumor and adjacent non-tumor tissue in lung cancer. No cell sorting was done before RNA was extracted from the tissue. A modified ARM-PCR protocol with three rounds of nested PCR amplified TCRbeta. TCRdb called the multiplex PCR reads again in MiXCR, with one record for every CDR3 protein. The table records some 100,000 distinct CDR3 sequences, 60% to 80% of them present only once. The sequenced material came from lung tumor tissue. All receptors come from a woman between 55 and 75 years old with non-small cell lung cancer.

Comment on this clonotype: Mismatch with germline at one junction end may stem from a read error. The chain combines TRBV28 with TRBJ2-3; 7 positions agree with TRBD2. The CDR3 loop spans 12 amino acids. CDR1 and CDR2 (germline): MDHEN, SYDVKM. In DNA, the CDR3 is TGTGCCAGCAGCGATGGGGGGGATACGCATTATTTT. Its translation is CASSDGGDTHYF. Based on the CDR3 plus reference TRBV28 and TRBJ2-3, the full variable domain is DVKVTQSSRYLVKRTGEKVFLECVQDMDHENMFWYRQDPGLGLRLIYFSYDVKMKEKGDIPEGYSVSREKKERFSLILESASTNQTSMYLCASSDGGDTHYFGPGTRLTVL.

This clonotype was seen a few times. The V gene is TRBV29-1, the J gene TRBJ1-4; TRBD1 might be the D (5 bases). The CDR3 sequence is 14 residues long. Germline-derived CDR1 and CDR2 are SQVTM and ANQGSEA. CDR3 protein: CGAEGSRDIEKLFF. The DNA of the CDR3 is TGCGGCGCTGAAGGGTCCAGGGATATTGAAAAACTGTTTTTT.

V usage is TRBV20-1 and J usage is TRBJ2-1, with D possibly called TRBD1 or TRBD2 (5 bases each). With 3 bases removed from V and 12 bases from J, the gap between germline ends came to 12 bases. Germline V gives CDR1 DFQATT, CDR2 SNEGSKA (reference sequence). The CDR3 is 11 amino acids. The CDR3 DNA is TGCAGTGCTAGTCTGGGGACGCTGCAGTTCTTC. This translates into CSASLGTLQFF.

In regard to this clonotype: Relative to the germline gene, one junction end is altered; a read error may explain this. The chain uses TRBV6-5 and TRBJ2-1; TRBD2 might be the D (7 bases). This CDR3 comprises 12 residues. Germline lookup yields CDR1 MNHEY and CDR2 SVGAGI. The CDR3 reads CDSWGGGDEQFF. The CDR3, as DNA: TGTGACAGCTGGGGGGGGGGCGATGAGCAGTTCTTT.

As concerns this clonotype: One junction end does not reproduce the germline sequence, and a read error may be involved. The CDR3 region has the DNA TGTGTCAGCAGCCCCCCAGGGACTAGACTGTCAGAGCAGTTGTTC. Amino acids: CVSSPPGTRLSEQLF. This chain connects TRBV5-4 to TRBJ2-1; 8 nucleotides line up with TRBD2. Germline CDR1 SGHNT, CDR2 YYREEE (reference sequence). This CDR3 region has 15 residues.

The chain uses TRBV11-2 and TRBJ2-7, with D perhaps TRBD2 (5 bases). Germline V gives CDR1 SGHAT, CDR2 FQNNGV. This CDR3 is built from 14 residues. The germline V and J ends were trimmed by 6 bases and 7 bases, with 19 bases remaining between them. The DNA for the CDR3 is TGTGCCAGCAGTTCGGACTGCGGAGGATATGAGCAGTACTTC. Translating it yields CASSSDCGGYEQYF.

Comments on this clonotype: One end of the junction does not line up with germline, which may come from a read error. The gene calls are TRBV29-1 and TRBJ1-1; D may be TRBD1 (5 bases). Germline CDR1 reads SQVTM; CDR2 reads ANQGSEA. The CDR3 loop spans 12 amino acids. CDR3 loop: CSVGTAMIEAFF. The CDR3 region has the DNA TGCAGTGTTGGGACGGCTATGATTGAAGCTTTCTTT. Supplemented by reference TRBV29-1 and TRBJ1-1, the full variable domain reads SAVISQKPSRDICQRGTSLTIQCQVDSQVTMMFWYRQQPGQSLTLIATANQGSEATYESGFVIDKFPISRPNLTFSTLTVSNMSPEDSSIYLCSVGTAMIEAFFGQGTRLTVV.

As for this clonotype: An end of the junction differs from the germline gene, which may be a read error. The CDR3 loop is CSYGVTTDMQYF. The CDR3 nucleotides read TGCAGCTATGGCGTTACCACAGATATGCAGTATTTT. The chain has TRBV29-1 and TRBJ2-3; D gene ambiguous. The CDR3 sequence is 12 residues long. Germline-derived CDR1 and CDR2 are SQVTM and ANQGSEA.

For this clonotype: A clone one base away is much larger, so this may be a read error. The V gene is TRBV5-6, the J gene TRBJ2-2; D tentatively reads TRBD1 or TRBD2 (5 bases each). The germline V gene has CDR1 SGHDT and CDR2 YYEEEE. This CDR3 contains 16 residues. The CDR3 loop reads CTSRDLRGISTGELFF. In nucleotides, the CDR3 is TGTACCAGCAGGGACCTTCGGGGCATAAGCACCGGGGAGCTGTTTTTT.

Remarks on this clonotype: The junction and the germline gene differ at one end; a read error may be behind it. This chain connects TRBV10-1 to TRBJ2-1; D perhaps matches TRBD1 (6 bases). There are 12 residues in the CDR3. Germline V gene lookup returns CDR1 WNHNN and CDR2 SYGVQD (reference sequence). CDR3 nucleotides: TGCACCAGCAGGGGAAGTTACAATGAGGAGTTCTTC. Translation: CTSRGSYNEEFF.

Of note for this clonotype: An end of the junction does not agree with germline; a read error may underlie this. The CDR3 protein is CASSHDRISVYNVQFF. CDR3 nucleotides: TGCGCCAGCAGCCATGATCGTATTAGCGTTTACAATGTGCAGTTCTTT. The genes are TRBV4-1 and TRBJ2-1; TRBD2 is a possible D gene (5 bases). Germline CDR1 and CDR2: MGHRA and YSYEKL. CDR3 size: 16 residues.

Worth noting for this clonotype: A much larger clone lies one base from this, so it may be a read error. The rearrangement uses TRBV6-5 and TRBJ2-3, with 11 bases lining up with TRBD2. Per germline, CDR1 MNHEY and CDR2 SVGAGI. This CDR3 spans 15 amino acids. CDR3 region: CANSELAGAKDTQYF. DNA of the CDR3: TGTGCCAACAGTGAACTAGCGGGAGCCAAAGATACGCAGTATTTT.

Details on this clonotype: A much more abundant neighbour one base away suggests this may be a read error. The genes are TRBV6-2 or TRBV6-3 and TRBJ1-5; no reliable D call. Germline V gene data show CDR1 as MNHEY and CDR2 as SVGEGT. CDR3 length: 12 amino acids. CDR3 amino acids: CTSSPNNQPQHF. The CDR3 DNA reads as TGTACCAGCAGTCCTAACAATCAGCCCCAGCATTTT.

This chain links TRBV6-2 or TRBV6-3 with TRBJ2-1; D gene uncertain. The V gene lost 6 bases and the J gene lost 8 bases, with 17 bases spanning the gap. Germline V gene sequence: CDR1 MNHEY, CDR2 SVGEGT. CDR3 length: 14 residues. CDR3 amino acids: CASRDPGGNDEQFF. The DNA of the CDR3 is TGTGCCAGCAGGGATCCGGGCGGCAATGATGAGCAGTTCTTC.

About this clonotype: One junction end does not reproduce the germline sequence, and a read error may be involved. This chain connects TRBV11-3 to TRBJ2-1, with a possible D match to TRBD2 (6 bases). The CDR3 contains 16 residues. Germline V gene sequence: CDR1 SGHNT, CDR2 YENEEA. The CDR3 protein is CASSNEGTGVYNELFF. The CDR3 nucleotides read TGTGCCAGCAGCAATGAGGGGACGGGGGTCTACAATGAGCTGTTCTTC.

As to this clonotype: The junction departs from germline at one end; a sequencing error may be responsible. This chain joins TRBV29-1 and TRBJ2-1; D might be TRBD2 (6 bases). Germline CDR1 reads SQVTM; CDR2 reads ANQGSEA. The CDR3 consists of 14 residues. This CDR3 reads CSVGGLWGVYEQFF. CDR3 sequence (DNA): TGTAGCGTTGGAGGGTTGTGGGGGGTTTATGAGCAGTTCTTC.

The rearrangement uses TRBV28 and TRBJ2-7; 10 bases align to TRBD1. The CDR3 runs to 16 residues. With 7 bases clipped from V and 6 bases from J, the junction kept 15 bases outside the gene matches. Germline values: CDR1 MDHEN, CDR2 SYDVKM. The CDR3 DNA follows: TGTGCCAGCACCAGCGGGACAGGGGTCAGAACGGGCGAGCAGTACTTC. This encodes CASTSGTGVRTGEQYF.

Worth noting for this clonotype: A read error may be the cause here, since a much bigger clone is one base away. The chain has TRBV4-1 and TRBJ2-7, with D possibly being TRBD1 (6 bases). Germline V gene sequence: CDR1 MGHRA, CDR2 YSYEKL. This CDR3 spans 15 amino acids. CDR3 amino acids: CTSSYTQGVSYEQYF. DNA for the CDR3: TGCACCAGCAGCTATACACAGGGTGTCTCCTACGAGCAGTACTTC.

With respect to this clonotype: The junction departs from germline at one end; a sequencing error may be responsible. CDR3 sequence reads: CASTMAKSNNSPLDF. In DNA form, the CDR3 reads TGTGCCAGCACCATGGCGAAGTCCAATAATTCACCCCTCGACTTT. The chain employs TRBV6-5 and TRBJ1-6, with unresolved D. This CDR3 is 15 amino acids long. Germline CDR1 and CDR2: MNHEY and SVGAGI.

The chain joins TRBV29-1 to TRBJ2-5; D is ambiguous. Trimming stripped 4 bases from V and 1 base from J, with 13 bases between. This CDR3 comprises 14 residues. Looked up from germline, CDR1 is SQVTM and CDR2 is ANQGSEA. CDR3 residues: CSVALPARQETQYF. In DNA form, the CDR3 reads TGCAGCGTTGCGCTGCCAGCACGCCAAGAGACCCAGTACTTC.

To note about this clonotype: Since no conserved phenylalanine or tryptophan closes the CDR3, a read error is the likely cause. The DNA is left out, because the CDR3 cannot be placed on it with certainty; the CDR3 is given as TCRdb lists it. The V gene is TRBV6-2 or TRBV6-3, the J gene TRBJ2-7; TRBD1, the table's D call, lacks a check against the DNA. Germline V gene lookup returns CDR1 MNHEY and CDR2 SVGEGT. The CDR3 totals 15 residues, both ends included. CDR3 protein: CASSYAGGRGYERYI.

In the case of this clonotype: A junction end diverges from the germline sequence, so it may reflect a read error. The chain uses TRBV11-3 and TRBJ2-2; D is perhaps TRBD2 (5 bases). The CDR3 is made up of 15 amino acids. The germline CDR1 and CDR2 sequences are SGHNT and YENEEA. CDR3 DNA: TGTGTCAGGAGCCCAAGGGATAGCAACACCGGGGAGCCGTTTTTT. Its protein product is CVRSPRDSNTGEPFF.

The chain recombines TRBV29-1 with TRBJ2-1; 8 nucleotides match TRBD2. The CDR3 covers 15 residues. Germline V gene data show CDR1 as SQVTM and CDR2 as ANQGSEA. This CDR3 reads CRLTGQRESYNEQFF. CDR3 DNA sequence: TGCAGACTCACGGGTCAGCGGGAGTCCTACAATGAGCAGTTCTTC.

A word on this clonotype: The CDR3 ends on some other residue instead of the conserved phenylalanine or tryptophan, so this is likely a read error. The V gene is TRBV4-1, the J gene TRBJ2-5; perhaps TRBD2 as D (7 bases). The CDR3 extends over 19 amino acids. In germline, CDR1 is MGHRA, CDR2 YSYEKL. CDR3 protein: CASSQEGRKDIGGREIQYS. In DNA, the CDR3 is TGCGCCAGCAGCCAAGAAGGCAGGAAGGATATCGGGGGGCGTGAGATCCAGTACTCC.

This clonotype was seen more than once but under ten times. A junction end diverges from the germline sequence, so it may reflect a read error. The chain is built from TRBV11-2 and TRBJ2-7; 13 nucleotides line up with TRBD2. Germline values: CDR1 SGHAT, CDR2 FQNNGV. The CDR3 extends over 16 amino acids. The DNA for the CDR3 is TGTGCCAGCAGGCCTGGACTAGCGGGGGTCTCCTACGGGCAGTACTTC. It yields the protein CASRPGLAGVSYGQYF. The full variable domain, its missing parts supplied by reference TRBV11-2 and TRBJ2-7, is EAGVAQSPRYKIIEKRQSVAFWCNPISGHATLYWYQQILGQGPKLLIQFQNNGVVDDSQLPKDRFSAERLKGVDSTLKIQPAKLEDSAVYLCASRPGLAGVSYGQYFGPGTRLTVT.

V usage is TRBV2 and J usage is TRBJ2-7; D uncertain. The CDR3 spans 12 residues. Germline CDR1 and CDR2: SNHLY and FYNNEI. V was pared by 3 bases and J by 4 bases, with 7 bases between. The DNA for the CDR3 is TGTGCCAGCAGTGAGTCTAGGTACGAGCAGTACTTC. Encoded protein: CASSESRYEQYF.